This T cell receptor (beta chain) was recorded in a study of CD8 T cells in ankylosing spondylitis. Findings of the study overall: Seemingly distinctive of ankylosing spondylitis blood was a TCR beta motif formed by eight highly homologous variants. Those disease-linked clones were CD8+; they were also relatively rare in peripheral blood.

This clonotype was seen only a few times. The antigen remains unidentified. The CDR3 runs to 14 residues. V lost 6 bases, J lost 6 bases, and 21 bases lay in between. Germline V gene data show CDR1 as DFQATT and CDR2 as SNEGSKA (reference sequence). Quantitative 5'-RACE with molecular barcodes was used to make the TCR beta libraries. TCRdb processed the 5' RACE reads anew with MiXCR; each CDR3 protein has one entry. The repertoire holds some 840,000 distinct CDR3 sequences, about 10% seen once, with approximately 0.46% in the top ten. The V call is TRBV20-1, the J call TRBJ2-7; D tentatively reads TRBD1 or TRBD2 (5 bases each). The material sequenced was blood, either unsorted or a sorted T cell fraction (not recorded which). This sequence originates from a male donor with ankylosing spondylitis. The CDR3: CSAHPWGWGSEQYF. As DNA, the CDR3 is TGCAGTGCCCATCCTTGGGGGTGGGGCTCCGAGCAGTACTTC.